This TCR beta chain comes out of a study of cytomegalovirus exposure and HLA in healthy donors. At the level of the study: The roughly 130 validation repertoires used the same platform as the 550 to 850 first-cohort repertoires (as reported by a later analysis). General study points: Cytomegalovirus status was reportedly diagnosed by the classifier with high specificity and sensitivity.

Measured with immunoSEQ multiplex PCR; TCRdb has only the in-frame clones, and not every one. The sample carries fewer than 120,000 clones, roughly 90% recorded once. V trimming: 5 bases; J trimming: 9 bases; junction bases outside the gene matches: 10. Germline assignment: CDR1 MNHNS and CDR2 SASEGT. CDR3 size: 14 residues. Donors came from a validation cohort of approximately 110 subjects, distinct from the first 666-subject cohort. Comment on this clone: The antigen is unknown.

The source material was PBMCs. The V call is TRBV6-1, the J call TRBJ1-5, with TRBD1 matching 7 bases. The TCR comes from a woman aged 25 to 39 in good health and CMV-seropositive. DNA of the CDR3: TGTGCCAGCAGTCCTCCCCTACAGGGGCGGCCCCAGCATTTT. Its translation is CASSPPLQGRPQHF.